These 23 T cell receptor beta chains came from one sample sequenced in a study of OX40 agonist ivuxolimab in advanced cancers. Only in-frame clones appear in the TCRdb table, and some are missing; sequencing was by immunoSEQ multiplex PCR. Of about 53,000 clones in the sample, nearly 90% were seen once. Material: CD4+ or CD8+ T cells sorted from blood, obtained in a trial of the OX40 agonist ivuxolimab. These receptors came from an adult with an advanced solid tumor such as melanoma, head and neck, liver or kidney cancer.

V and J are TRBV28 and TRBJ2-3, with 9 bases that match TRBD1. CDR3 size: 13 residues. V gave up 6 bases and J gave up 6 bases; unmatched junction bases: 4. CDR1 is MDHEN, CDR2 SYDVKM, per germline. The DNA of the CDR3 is TGTGCCAGCAGGTTACAGGGGGCCGATACGCAGTATTTT. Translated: CASRLQGADTQYF.

DNA for the CDR3: TGTGCCAGCAGCGTGGGAACAGGGGCCTACTACGAGCAGTACTTC. Residues: CASSVGTGAYYEQYF. The chain carries TRBV9 and TRBJ2-7, with TRBD1 matching over 7 bases. The length of the CDR3 is 15 residues. The trim removed 2 bases at V and 3 bases at J, leaving 8 bases unmatched. Germline CDR1 SGDLS, CDR2 YYNGEE. Drawing the rest from reference TRBV9 and TRBJ2-7, the complete variable domain is DSGVTQTPKHLITATGQRVTLRCSPRSGDLSVYWYQQSLDQGLQFLIQYYNGEERAKGNILERFSAQQFPDLHSELNLSSLELGDSALYFCASSVGTGAYYEQYFGPGTRLTVT.

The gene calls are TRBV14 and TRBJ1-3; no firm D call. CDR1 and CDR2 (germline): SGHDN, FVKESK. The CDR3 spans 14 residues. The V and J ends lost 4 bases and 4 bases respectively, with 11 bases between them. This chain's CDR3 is CASSLSYSGNTIYF. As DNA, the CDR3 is TGTGCCAGCAGCCTTTCATATTCGGGAAACACCATATATTTT. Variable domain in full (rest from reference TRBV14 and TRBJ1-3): EAGVTQFPSHSVIEKGQTVTLRCDPISGHDNLYWYRRVMGKEIKFLLHFVKESKQDESGMPNNRFLAERTGGTYSTLKVQPAELEDSGVYFCASSLSYSGNTIYFGEGSWLTVV.

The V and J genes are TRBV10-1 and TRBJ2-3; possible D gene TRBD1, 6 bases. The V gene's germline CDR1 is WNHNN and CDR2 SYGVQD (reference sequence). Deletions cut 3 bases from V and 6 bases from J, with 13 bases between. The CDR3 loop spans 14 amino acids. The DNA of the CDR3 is TGCGCCAGCAGTGATGGGGGCTTGGGGGATACGCAGTATTTT. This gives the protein CASSDGGLGDTQYF.

The CDR3 DNA is TGTGCCAGCAGTTACTCAGGATCTCCTAACTATGGCTACACCTTC. Its translation: CASSYSGSPNYGYTF. This sequence joins TRBV6-6 and TRBJ1-2; D gene ambiguous. Germline-derived CDR1 and CDR2 are MNHNY and SVGAGI (reference sequence). The CDR3 is 15 amino acids. Trimming took 0 bases from V and 0 from J, leaving 8 bases between them.

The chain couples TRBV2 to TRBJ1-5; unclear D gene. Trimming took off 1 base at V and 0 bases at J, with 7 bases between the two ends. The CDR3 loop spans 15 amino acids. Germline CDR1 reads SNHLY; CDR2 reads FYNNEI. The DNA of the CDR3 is TGTGCCAGCAGTGAAGGGCAGTATAGCAATCAGCCCCAGCATTTT. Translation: CASSEGQYSNQPQHF.

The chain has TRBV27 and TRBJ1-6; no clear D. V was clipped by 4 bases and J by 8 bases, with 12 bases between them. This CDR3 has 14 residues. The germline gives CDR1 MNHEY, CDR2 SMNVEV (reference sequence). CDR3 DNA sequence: TGTGCCAGCAGTTCCTGGGCCTTGTATTCACCCCTCCACTTT. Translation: CASSSWALYSPLHF.

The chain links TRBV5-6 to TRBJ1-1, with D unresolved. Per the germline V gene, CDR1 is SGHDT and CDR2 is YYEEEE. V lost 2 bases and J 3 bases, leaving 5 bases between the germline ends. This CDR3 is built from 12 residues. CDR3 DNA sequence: TGTGCCAGCAGCTTCACATACACTGAAGCTTTCTTT. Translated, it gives CASSFTYTEAFF.

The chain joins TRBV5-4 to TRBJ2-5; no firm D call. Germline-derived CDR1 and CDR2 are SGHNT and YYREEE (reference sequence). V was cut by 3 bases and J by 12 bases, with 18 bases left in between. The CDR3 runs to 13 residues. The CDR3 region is CASSYPGLNREYF. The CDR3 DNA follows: TGTGCCAGCAGCTACCCCGGTCTCAATAGGGAGTACTTC.

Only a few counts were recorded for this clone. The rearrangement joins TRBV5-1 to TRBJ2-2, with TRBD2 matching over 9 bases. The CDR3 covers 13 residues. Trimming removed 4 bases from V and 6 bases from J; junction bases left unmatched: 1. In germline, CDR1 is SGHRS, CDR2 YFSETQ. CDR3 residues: CASSVAGAGELFF. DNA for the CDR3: TGCGCCAGCAGCGTAGCGGGAGCCGGGGAGCTGTTTTTT. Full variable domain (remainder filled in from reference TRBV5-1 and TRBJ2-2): KAGVTQTPRYLIKTRGQQVTLSCSPISGHRSVSWYQQTPGQGLQFLFEYFSETQRNKGNFPGRFSGRQFSNSRSEMNVSTLELGDSALYLCASSVAGAGELFFGEGSRLTVL.

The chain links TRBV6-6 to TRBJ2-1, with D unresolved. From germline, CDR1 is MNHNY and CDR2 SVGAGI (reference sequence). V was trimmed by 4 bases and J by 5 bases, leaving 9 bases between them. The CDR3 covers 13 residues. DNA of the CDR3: TGTGCCAGCAGTTCCCAAAGGAACAATGAGCAGTTCTTC. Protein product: CASSSQRNNEQFF.

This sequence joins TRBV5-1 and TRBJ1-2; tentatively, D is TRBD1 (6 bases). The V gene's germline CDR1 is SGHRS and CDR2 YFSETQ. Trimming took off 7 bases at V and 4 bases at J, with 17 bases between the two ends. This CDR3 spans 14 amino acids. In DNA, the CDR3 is TGCGCCAGCCGGATGACCGACAGGCTCTATGGCTACACCTTC. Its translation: CASRMTDRLYGYTF.

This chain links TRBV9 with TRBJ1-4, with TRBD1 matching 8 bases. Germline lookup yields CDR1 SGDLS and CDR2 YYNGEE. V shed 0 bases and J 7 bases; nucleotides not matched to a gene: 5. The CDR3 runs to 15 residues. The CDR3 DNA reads TGTGCCAGCAGCGTAGGGACAGGGACGACTGAAAAACTGTTTTTT. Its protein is CASSVGTGTTEKLFF. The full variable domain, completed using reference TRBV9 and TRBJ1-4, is DSGVTQTPKHLITATGQRVTLRCSPRSGDLSVYWYQQSLDQGLQFLIQYYNGEERAKGNILERFSAQQFPDLHSELNLSSLELGDSALYFCASSVGTGTTEKLFFGSGTQLSVL.

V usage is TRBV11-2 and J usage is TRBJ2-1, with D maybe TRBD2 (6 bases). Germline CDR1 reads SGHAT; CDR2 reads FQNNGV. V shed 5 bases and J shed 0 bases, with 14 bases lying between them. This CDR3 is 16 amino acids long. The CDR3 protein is CASSPRDGSSYNEQFF. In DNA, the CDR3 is TGTGCCAGCAGCCCCCGGGACGGGAGCTCCTACAATGAGCAGTTCTTC.

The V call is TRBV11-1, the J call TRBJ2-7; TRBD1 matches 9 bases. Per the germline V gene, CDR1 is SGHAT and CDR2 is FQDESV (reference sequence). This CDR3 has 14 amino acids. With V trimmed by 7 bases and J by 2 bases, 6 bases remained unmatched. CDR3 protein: CASTRGTGTYEQYF. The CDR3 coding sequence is TGTGCCAGCACCCGGGGGACAGGGACCTACGAGCAGTACTTC.

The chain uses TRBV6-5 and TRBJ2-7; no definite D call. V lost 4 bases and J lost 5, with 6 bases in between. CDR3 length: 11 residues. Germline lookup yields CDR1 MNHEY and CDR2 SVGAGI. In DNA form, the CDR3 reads TGTGCCAGCAGTTTCAAAGACGAGCAGTACTTC. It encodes CASSFKDEQYF.

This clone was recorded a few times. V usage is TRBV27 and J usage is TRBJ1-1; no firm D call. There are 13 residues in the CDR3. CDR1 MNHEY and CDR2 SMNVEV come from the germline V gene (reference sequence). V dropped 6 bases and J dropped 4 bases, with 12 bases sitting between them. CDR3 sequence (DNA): TGTGCCAGCAGGCGGTCGGTCCCCACTGAAGCTTTCTTT. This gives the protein CASRRSVPTEAFF.

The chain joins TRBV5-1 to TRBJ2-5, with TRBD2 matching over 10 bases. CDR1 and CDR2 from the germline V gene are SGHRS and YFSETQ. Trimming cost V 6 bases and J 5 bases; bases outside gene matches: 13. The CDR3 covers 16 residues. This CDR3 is CASTSGSVLEGETQYF. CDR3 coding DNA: TGCGCCAGCACTAGCGGGAGTGTCCTGGAGGGGGAGACCCAGTACTTC. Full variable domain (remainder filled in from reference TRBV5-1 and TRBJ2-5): KAGVTQTPRYLIKTRGQQVTLSCSPISGHRSVSWYQQTPGQGLQFLFEYFSETQRNKGNFPGRFSGRQFSNSRSEMNVSTLELGDSALYLCASTSGSVLEGETQYFGPGTRLLVL.

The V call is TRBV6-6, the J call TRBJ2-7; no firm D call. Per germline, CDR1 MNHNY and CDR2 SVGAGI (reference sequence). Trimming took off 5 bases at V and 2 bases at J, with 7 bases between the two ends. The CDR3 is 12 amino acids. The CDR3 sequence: CASSGSTYEQYF. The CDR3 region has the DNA TGTGCCAGCAGTGGATCGACCTACGAGCAGTACTTC.

As DNA, the CDR3 is TGTGCCAGCACCTCTCCGCCATACAGCTACGAGCAGTACTTC. It yields the protein CASTSPPYSYEQYF. V gene TRBV28 combines with J gene TRBJ2-7; D is undetermined. The CDR3 loop spans 14 amino acids. Germline values: CDR1 MDHEN, CDR2 SYDVKM. The V end lost 7 bases, the J end lost 3 bases, and 16 bases lay between the germline ends.

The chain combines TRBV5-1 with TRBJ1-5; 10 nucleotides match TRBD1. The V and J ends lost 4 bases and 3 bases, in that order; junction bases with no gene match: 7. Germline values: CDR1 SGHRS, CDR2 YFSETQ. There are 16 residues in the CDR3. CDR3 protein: CASSRGGTGDNQPQHF. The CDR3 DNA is TGCGCCAGCAGCCGAGGAGGGACAGGGGACAATCAGCCCCAGCATTTT.

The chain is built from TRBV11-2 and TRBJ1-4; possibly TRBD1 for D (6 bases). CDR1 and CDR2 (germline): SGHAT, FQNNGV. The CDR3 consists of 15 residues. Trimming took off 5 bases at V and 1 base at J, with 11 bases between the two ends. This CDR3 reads CASSLKGETNEKLFF. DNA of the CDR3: TGTGCCAGCAGCCTAAAGGGGGAAACTAATGAAAAACTGTTTTTT.

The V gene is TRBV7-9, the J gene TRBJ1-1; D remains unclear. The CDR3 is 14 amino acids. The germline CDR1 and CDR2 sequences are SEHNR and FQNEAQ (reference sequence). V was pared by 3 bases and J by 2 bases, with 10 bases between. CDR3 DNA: TGTGCCAGCAGCTTCCTTAGCGTTAACACTGAAGCTTTCTTT. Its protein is CASSFLSVNTEAFF.